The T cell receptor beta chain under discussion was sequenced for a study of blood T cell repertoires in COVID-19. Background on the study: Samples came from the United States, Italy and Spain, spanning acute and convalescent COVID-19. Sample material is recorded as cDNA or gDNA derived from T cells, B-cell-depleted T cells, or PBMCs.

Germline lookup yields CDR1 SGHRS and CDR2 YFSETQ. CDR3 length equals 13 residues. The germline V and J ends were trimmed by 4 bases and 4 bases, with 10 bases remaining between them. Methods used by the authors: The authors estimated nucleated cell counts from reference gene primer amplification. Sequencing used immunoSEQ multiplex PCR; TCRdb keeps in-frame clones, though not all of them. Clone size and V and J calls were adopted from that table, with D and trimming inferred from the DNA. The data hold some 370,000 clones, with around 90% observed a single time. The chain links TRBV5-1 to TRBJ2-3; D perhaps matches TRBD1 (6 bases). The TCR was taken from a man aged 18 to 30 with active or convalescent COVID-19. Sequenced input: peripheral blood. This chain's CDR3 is CASSVDRSDTQYF. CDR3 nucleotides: TGCGCCAGCAGCGTTGACAGGTCAGATACGCAGTATTTT.